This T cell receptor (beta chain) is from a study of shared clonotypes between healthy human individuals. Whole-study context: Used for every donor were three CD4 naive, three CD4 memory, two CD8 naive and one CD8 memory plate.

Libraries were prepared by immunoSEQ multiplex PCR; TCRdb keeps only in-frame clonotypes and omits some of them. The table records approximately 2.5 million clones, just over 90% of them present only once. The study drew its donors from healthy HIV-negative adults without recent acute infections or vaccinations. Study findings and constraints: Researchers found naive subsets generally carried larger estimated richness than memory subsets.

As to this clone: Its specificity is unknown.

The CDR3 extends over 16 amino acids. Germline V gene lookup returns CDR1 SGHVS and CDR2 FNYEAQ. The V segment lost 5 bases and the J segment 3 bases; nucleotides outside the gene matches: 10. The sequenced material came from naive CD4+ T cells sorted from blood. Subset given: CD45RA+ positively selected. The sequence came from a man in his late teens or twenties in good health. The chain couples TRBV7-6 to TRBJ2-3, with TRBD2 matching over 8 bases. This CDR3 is CASSREGAKQTDTQYF. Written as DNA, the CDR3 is TGTGCCAGCAGCCGGGAGGGTGCAAAGCAGACAGATACGCAGTATTTT.